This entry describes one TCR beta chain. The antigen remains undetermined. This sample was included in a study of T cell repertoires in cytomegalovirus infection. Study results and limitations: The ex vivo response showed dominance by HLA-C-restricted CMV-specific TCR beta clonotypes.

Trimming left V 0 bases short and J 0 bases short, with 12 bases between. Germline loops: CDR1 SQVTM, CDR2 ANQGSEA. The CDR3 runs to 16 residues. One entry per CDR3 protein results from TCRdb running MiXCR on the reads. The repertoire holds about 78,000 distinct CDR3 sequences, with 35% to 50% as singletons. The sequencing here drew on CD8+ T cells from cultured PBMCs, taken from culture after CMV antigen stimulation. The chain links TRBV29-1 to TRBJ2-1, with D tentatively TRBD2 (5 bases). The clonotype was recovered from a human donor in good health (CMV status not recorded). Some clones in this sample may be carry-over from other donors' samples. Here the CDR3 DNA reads TGCAGCGTTGAAGATCTTCAACGGGGCTCCTACAATGAGCAGTTCTTC. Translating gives CSVEDLQRGSYNEQFF.